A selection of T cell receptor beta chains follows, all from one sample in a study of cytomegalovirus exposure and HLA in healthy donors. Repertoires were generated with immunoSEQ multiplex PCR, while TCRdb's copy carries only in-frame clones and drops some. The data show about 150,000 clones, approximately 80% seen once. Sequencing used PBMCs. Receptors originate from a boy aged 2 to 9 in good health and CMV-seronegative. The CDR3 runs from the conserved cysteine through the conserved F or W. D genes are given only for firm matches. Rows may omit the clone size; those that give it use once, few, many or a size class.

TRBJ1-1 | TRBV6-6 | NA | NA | CASSNRDKNTEAFF | TGTGCCAGCAGCAACCGGGATAAGAACACTGAAGCTTTCTTT
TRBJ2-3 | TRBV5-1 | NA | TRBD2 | CASGLGWSGVSTDTQYF | TGCGCCAGCGGCCTTGGTTGGAGCGGGGTTAGCACAGATACGCAGTATTTT
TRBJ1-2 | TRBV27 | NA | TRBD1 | CASSLDRDSYGYTF | TGTGCCAGCAGTCTTGATCGGGACAGCTATGGCTACACCTTC
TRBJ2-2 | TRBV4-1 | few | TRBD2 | CASSQKKGAGIPNTGELFF | TGCGCCAGCAGCCAGAAGAAGGGAGCGGGGATACCAAACACCGGGGAGCTGTTTTTT
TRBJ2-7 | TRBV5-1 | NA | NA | CASSESGLSLYEQYF | TGCGCCAGCAGCGAGTCCGGACTCAGCCTCTACGAGCAGTACTTC
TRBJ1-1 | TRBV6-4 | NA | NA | CASSASGATSNEAFF | TGTGCCAGCAGTGCCTCAGGGGCTACGTCAAATGAAGCTTTCTTT
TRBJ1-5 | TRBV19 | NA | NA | CASSIGQGWQPQHF | TGTGCCAGTAGTATAGGCCAGGGCTGGCAGCCCCAGCATTTT
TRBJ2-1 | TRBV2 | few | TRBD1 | CASRGGLAGNEQFF | TGTGCCAGCAGAGGGGGCCTAGCAGGCAATGAGCAGTTCTTC
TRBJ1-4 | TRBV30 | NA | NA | CAWSSLQTGLLRGKLFF | TGTGCCTGGAGTTCCCTACAGACGGGACTCCTACGTGGAAAACTGTTTTTT
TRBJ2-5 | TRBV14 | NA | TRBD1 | CASSGQGQETQYF | TGTGCCAGCAGCGGACAGGGCCAAGAGACCCAGTACTTC
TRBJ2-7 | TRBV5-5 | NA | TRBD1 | CASSLATGPVSYEQYF | TGTGCCAGCAGCTTGGCGACAGGGCCTGTCTCCTACGAGCAGTACTTC
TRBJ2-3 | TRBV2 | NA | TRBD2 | CASSEDVLAGGYQLSTDTQYF | TGTGCCAGCAGTGAAGATGTACTAGCGGGGGGGTACCAATTGAGCACAGATACGCAGTATTTT
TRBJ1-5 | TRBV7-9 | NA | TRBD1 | CASSEDTGGGQPQHF | TGTGCCAGCAGCGAGGATACAGGGGGAGGTCAGCCCCAGCATTTT
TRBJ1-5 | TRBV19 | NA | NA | CASSIEVGGKGNQPQHF | TGTGCCAGTAGTATAGAAGTCGGGGGAAAAGGCAATCAGCCCCAGCATTTT
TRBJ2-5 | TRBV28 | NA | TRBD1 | CASSFPRFETGLQETQYF | TGTGCCAGCAGTTTCCCCAGGTTTGAGACAGGGCTCCAAGAGACCCAGTACTTC
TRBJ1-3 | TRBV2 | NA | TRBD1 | CASRDRGRSGNTIYF | TGTGCCAGCCGAGACAGGGGACGCTCTGGAAACACCATATATTTT
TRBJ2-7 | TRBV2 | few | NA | CASTRDSYEQYF | TGTGCCAGCACCAGGGACTCCTACGAGCAGTACTTC
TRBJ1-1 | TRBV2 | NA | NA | CASSARNTEAFF | TGTGCCAGCAGTGCCAGGAACACTGAAGCTTTCTTT
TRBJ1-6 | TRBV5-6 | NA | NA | CASRPGTGEVNSPLHF | TGTGCCAGCAGACCCGGGACGGGGGAAGTCAATTCACCCCTCCACTTT
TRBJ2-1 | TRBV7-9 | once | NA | CASSAYRFSYNEQFF | TGTGCCAGCAGCGCCTACAGGTTCTCCTACAATGAGCAGTTCTTC
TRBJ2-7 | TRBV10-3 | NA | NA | CAISEHASGFTYEQYF | TGTGCCATCAGTGAGCACGCCTCAGGATTCACCTACGAGCAGTACTTC
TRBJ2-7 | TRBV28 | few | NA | CASSFATGVYYEQYF | TGTGCCAGCAGTTTCGCGACAGGAGTCTACTACGAGCAGTACTTC
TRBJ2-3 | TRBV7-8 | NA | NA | CASSQHPDTQYF | TGTGCCAGCAGCCAACACCCAGATACGCAGTATTTT
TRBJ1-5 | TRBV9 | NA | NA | CASSPRPRDQPQHF | TGTGCCAGCAGCCCCCGTCCAAGAGATCAGCCCCAGCATTTT
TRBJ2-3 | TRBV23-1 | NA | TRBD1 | CASSQSGTGGADTQYF | TGCGCCAGCAGTCAATCGGGGACAGGGGGCGCAGATACGCAGTATTTT
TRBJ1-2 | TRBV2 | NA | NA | CASSSPGGNGYTF | TGTGCCAGCAGTAGCCCGGGGGGCAATGGCTACACCTTC
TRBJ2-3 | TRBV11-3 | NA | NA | CASSWGRGWADTQYF | TGTGCCAGCAGCTGGGGTAGGGGGTGGGCAGATACGCAGTATTTT
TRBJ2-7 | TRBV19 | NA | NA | CASTWGIEQYF | TGTGCCAGTACGTGGGGCATCGAGCAGTACTTC
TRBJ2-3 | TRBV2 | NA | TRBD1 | CASSEGTGGTDTQYF | TGTGCCAGCAGTGAAGGGACAGGGGGGACAGATACGCAGTATTTT
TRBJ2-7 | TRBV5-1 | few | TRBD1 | CASSFRNRGLVTYEQYF | TGCGCCAGCAGCTTCAGAAACAGGGGCCTGGTAACCTACGAGCAGTACTTC
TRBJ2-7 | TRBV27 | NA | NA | CASGRTGSYEQYF | TGTGCCAGCGGGAGGACAGGCTCCTACGAGCAGTACTTC
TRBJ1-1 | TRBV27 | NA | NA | CASISRGANTEAFF | TGTGCCAGCATCTCTCGGGGGGCGAACACTGAAGCTTTCTTT
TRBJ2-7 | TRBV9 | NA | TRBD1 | CASQGALGEQYF | TGTGCCAGCCAGGGGGCATTGGGCGAGCAGTACTTC
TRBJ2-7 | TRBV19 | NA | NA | CASSTGLDRSYEQYF | TGTGCCAGTAGTACAGGTCTCGACAGGAGCTACGAGCAGTACTTC
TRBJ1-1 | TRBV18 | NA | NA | CASSPAGRAGDTEAFF | TGTGCCAGCTCACCCGCAGGGCGGGCAGGGGACACTGAAGCTTTCTTT
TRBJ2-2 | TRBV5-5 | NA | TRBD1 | CASSLVQGAGELFF | TGTGCCAGCAGCTTGGTCCAGGGGGCCGGGGAGCTGTTTTTT
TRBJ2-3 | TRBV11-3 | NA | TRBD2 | CASSPRGLSTDTQYF | TGTGCCAGCAGCCCCCGGGGACTAAGCACAGATACGCAGTATTTT
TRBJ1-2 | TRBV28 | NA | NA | CASKVQWRDYGYTF | TGTGCCAGCAAAGTTCAGTGGAGGGACTATGGCTACACCTTC
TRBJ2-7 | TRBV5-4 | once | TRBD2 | CASSLGGAVVAGAAYEQYF | TGTGCCAGCAGCTTGGGAGGGGCGGTCGTAGCGGGAGCTGCCTACGAGCAGTACTTC
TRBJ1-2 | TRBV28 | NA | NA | CASSVLTGPAGSGYTF | TGTGCCAGCAGTGTTCTAACAGGACCTGCGGGAAGTGGCTACACCTTC
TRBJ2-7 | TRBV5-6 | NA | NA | CASSGWSEQYF | TGTGCCAGCAGCGGATGGAGTGAGCAGTACTTC
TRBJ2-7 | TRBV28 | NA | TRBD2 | CASNMGLAGVKNEQYF | TGTGCCAGCAATATGGGACTAGCGGGAGTAAAAAACGAGCAGTACTTC